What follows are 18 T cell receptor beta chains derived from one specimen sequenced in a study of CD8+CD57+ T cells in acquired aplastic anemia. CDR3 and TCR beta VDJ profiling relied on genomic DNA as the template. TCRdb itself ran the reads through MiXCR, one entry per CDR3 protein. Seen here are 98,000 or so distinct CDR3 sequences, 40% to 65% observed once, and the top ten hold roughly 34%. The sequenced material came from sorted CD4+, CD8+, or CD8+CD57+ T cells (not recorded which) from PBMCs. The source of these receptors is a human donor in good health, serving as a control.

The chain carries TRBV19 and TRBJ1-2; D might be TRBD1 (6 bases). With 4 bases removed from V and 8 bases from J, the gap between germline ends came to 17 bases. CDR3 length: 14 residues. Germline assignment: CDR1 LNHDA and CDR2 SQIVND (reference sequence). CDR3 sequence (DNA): TGTGCCAGTAGTAACCCAGGGGAGGCGCGAGGCTACACCTTC. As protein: CASSNPGEARGYTF.

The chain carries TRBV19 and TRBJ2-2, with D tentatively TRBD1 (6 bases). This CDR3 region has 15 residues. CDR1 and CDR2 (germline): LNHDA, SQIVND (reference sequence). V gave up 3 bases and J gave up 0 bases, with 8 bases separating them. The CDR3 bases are TGTGCCAGTAGTATGGCAGGGGCGAACACCGGGGAGCTGTTTTTT. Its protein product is CASSMAGANTGELFF.

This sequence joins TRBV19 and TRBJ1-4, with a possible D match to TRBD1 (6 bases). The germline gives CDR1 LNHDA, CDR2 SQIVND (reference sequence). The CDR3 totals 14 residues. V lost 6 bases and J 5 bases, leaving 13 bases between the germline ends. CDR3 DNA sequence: TGTGCCAGTAGGAACAGGGCCGTGAATGAAAAACTGTTTTTT. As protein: CASRNRAVNEKLFF.

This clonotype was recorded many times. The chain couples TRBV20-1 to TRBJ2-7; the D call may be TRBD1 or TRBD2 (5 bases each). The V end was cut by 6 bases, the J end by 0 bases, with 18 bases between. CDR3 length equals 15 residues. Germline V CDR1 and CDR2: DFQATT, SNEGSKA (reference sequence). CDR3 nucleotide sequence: TGCAGTGCCAGGAAAATGGGGGAGAGCTCCTACGAGCAGTACTTC. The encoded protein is CSARKMGESSYEQYF.

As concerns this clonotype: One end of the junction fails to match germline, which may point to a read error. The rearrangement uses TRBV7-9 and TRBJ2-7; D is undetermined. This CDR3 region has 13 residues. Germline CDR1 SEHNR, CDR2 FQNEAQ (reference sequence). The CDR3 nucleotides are TGCGCCAGCAGCCAAGGTCTTTCCTACGAGCAGTACTTC. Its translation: CASSQGLSYEQYF.

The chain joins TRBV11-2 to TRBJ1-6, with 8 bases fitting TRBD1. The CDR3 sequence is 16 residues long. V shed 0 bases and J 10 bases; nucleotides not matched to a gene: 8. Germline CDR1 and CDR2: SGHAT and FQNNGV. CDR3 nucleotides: TGTGCCAGCAGCTTAGAGGCGACAGGGGTCATGTCACCCCTCCACTTT. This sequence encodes CASSLEATGVMSPLHF.

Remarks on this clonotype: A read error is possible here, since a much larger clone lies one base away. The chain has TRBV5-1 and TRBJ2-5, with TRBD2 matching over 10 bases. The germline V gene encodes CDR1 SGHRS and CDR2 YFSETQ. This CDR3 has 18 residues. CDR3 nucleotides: TGCGCCAGCAGCTTTAAGCGGGGGGGCGTGACCTACCAAGAGGCCCAGTACTTC. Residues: CASSFKRGGVTYQEAQYF.

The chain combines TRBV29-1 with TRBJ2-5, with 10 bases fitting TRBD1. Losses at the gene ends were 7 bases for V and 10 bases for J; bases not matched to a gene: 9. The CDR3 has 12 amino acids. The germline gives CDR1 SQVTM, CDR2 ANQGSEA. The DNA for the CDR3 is TGCAGCGGGGGACAGGGGATGGGGATCCAGTACTTC. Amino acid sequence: CSGGQGMGIQYF.

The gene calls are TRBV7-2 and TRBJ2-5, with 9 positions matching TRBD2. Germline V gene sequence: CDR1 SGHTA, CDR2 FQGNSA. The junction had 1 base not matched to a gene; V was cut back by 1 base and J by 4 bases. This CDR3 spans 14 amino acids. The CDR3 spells CASSLGGGVETQYF. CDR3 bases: TGTGCCAGCAGCTTAGGCGGGGGGGTAGAGACCCAGTACTTC.

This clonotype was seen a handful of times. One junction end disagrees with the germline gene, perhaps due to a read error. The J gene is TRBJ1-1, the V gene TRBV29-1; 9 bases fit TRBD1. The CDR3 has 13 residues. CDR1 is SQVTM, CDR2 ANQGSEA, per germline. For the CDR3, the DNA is TGCAGCGGGAGACAGGGGGGGCGCACTGAAGCTTTCTTC. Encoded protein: CSGRQGGRTEAFF.

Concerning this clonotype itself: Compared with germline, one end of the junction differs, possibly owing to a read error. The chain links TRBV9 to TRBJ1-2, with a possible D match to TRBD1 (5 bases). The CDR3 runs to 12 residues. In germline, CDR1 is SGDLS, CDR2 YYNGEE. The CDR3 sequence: CASRESTYGYTF. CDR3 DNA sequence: TGCGCCAGCAGGGAAAGTACCTATGGCTACACCTTC. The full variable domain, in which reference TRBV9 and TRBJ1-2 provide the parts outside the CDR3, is DSGVTQTPKHLITATGQRVTLRCSPRSGDLSVYWYQQSLDQGLQFLIQYYNGEERAKGNILERFSAQQFPDLHSELNLSSLELGDSALYFCASRESTYGYTFGSGTRLTVV.

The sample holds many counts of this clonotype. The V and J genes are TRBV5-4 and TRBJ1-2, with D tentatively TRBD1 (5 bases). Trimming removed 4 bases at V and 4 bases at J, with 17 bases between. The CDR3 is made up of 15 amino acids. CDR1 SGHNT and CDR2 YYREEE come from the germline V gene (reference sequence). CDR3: CASSAGISGGYGYTF. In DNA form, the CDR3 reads TGTGCCAGCAGCGCTGGAATTTCGGGGGGCTATGGCTACACCTTC.

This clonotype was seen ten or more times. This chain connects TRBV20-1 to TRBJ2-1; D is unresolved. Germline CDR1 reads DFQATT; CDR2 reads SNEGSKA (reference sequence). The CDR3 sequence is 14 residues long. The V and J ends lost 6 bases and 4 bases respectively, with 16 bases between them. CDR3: CSAKRLDLYNEQFF. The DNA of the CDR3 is TGCAGTGCAAAAAGGCTTGATCTTTACAATGAGCAGTTCTTC.

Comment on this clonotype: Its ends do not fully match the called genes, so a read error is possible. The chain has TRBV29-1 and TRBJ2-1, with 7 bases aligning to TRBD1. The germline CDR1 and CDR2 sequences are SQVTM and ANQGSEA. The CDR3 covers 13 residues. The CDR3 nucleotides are TGCAGCGTTGGCGGACAGGTCTACAATGAGCAGTCCTTC. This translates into CSVGGQVYNEQSF.

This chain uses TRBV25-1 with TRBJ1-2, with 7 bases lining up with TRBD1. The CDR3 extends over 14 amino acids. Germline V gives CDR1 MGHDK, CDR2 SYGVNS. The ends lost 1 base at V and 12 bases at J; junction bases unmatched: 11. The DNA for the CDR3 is TGTGCCAGCAGTGAATCCTGGACAGGAGGGACTCACACCTTC. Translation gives CASSESWTGGTHTF.

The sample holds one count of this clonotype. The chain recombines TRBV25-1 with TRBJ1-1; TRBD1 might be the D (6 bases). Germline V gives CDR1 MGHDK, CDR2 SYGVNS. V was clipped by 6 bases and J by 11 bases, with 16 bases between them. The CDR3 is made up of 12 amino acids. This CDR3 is CASRDRGRSAFF. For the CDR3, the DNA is TGTGCCAGCAGGGACCGGGGGCGCTCGGCTTTCTTT. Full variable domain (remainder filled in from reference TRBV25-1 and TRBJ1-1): EADIYQTPRYLVIGTGKKITLECSQTMGHDKMYWYQQDPGMELHLIHYSYGVNSTEKGDLSSESTVSRIRTEHFPLTLESARPSHTSQYLCASRDRGRSAFFGQGTRLTVV.

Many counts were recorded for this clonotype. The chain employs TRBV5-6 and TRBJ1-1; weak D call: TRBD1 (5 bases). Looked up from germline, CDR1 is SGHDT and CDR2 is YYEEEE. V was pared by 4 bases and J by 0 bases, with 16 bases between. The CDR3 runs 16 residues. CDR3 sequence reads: CASSPGTVYLNTEAFF. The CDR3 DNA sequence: TGTGCCAGCAGCCCCGGGACGGTATATCTGAACACTGAAGCTTTCTTT.

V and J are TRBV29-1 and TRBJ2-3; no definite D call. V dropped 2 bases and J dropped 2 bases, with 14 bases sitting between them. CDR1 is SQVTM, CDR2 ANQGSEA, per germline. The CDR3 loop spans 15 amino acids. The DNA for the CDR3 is TGCAGCGTTGAAATCCCCCGCTCGCCCACAGATACGCAGTATTTT. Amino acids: CSVEIPRSPTDTQYF.